The clone carrying this T cell receptor (beta chain) has a count of ten or more. Its antigen is still unknown. The read ends 3 residues before the CDR3 terminus; that terminus is restored from the germline J gene. The data belong to a study of T cell clonality in common variable immunodeficiency. Study observations and caveats: Compared with healthy controls, CVID subjects showed increased TCRbeta clonality, mostly in about a third.

Sequencing input was equivalent genomic DNA from CVID and controls. Assay used: immunoSEQ multiplex PCR; TCRdb lists only in-frame clones, some missing. The sample presents about 35,000 clones, none singletons. Both groups were predominantly of Caucasian heritage. The CDR3 has 15 residues. From germline, CDR1 is SGHRS and CDR2 YFSETQ. This clonotype was obtained from a person aged 18-70 years in good health. V is TRBV5-1 and J is TRBJ2-2, with TRBD2 identical over 7 bases. Material for sequencing was peripheral blood mononuclear cells. CDR3 bases read: TGCGCCAGCAGCTTTAATGGGGGGACTAATGAAAAG. Its translation is CASSFNGGTNEK. The complete CDR3 reads CASSFNGGTNEKLFF.